The 11 T cell receptor beta chains below all came from one sample that was sequenced in a study of T cell responses to AZD1222 COVID-19 vaccine. Sequencing was performed with immunoSEQ multiplex PCR; in TCRdb, only in-frame clones are kept and a portion is missing. This table holds around 130,000 clones, around 90% found once. The sequences come from peripheral blood, collected on day 0 of AZD1222 vaccination. The receptors come from an adult in good health.

This chain links TRBV6-1 with TRBJ1-1; D remains ambiguous. CDR1 is MNHNS, CDR2 SASEGT, per germline. The CDR3 length is 17 residues. V lost 1 base, J lost 0 bases, and 15 bases lay in between. CDR3 protein: CASSEGREPSVNTEAFF. CDR3 nucleotides: TGTGCCAGCAGTGAAGGCCGGGAACCCTCGGTGAACACTGAAGCTTTCTTT.

The V and J genes are TRBV6-2 or TRBV6-3 and TRBJ2-7; D remains ambiguous. V dropped 6 bases and J dropped 3 bases, with 6 bases sitting between them. In germline, CDR1 is MNHEY, CDR2 SVGEGT. The CDR3 spans 11 residues. The DNA of the CDR3 is TGTGCCAGCAGCTTGGACTACGAGCAGTACTTC. As protein: CASSLDYEQYF.

The J gene is TRBJ1-1, the V gene TRBV10-3; D not certain. CDR3 length: 12 residues. The germline CDR1 and CDR2 sequences are ENHRY and SYGVKD. V lost 6 bases to trimming and J lost 6 bases, with 11 bases between them. The CDR3 region has the DNA TGTGCCATCAGGGACGATAACCCTGAAGCTTTCTTT. This encodes CAIRDDNPEAFF.

The chain carries TRBV19 and TRBJ2-3; tentatively, D is TRBD1 (5 bases). V lost 3 bases, J lost 4 bases, and 8 bases lay in between. The length of the CDR3 is 13 residues. The V gene's germline CDR1 is LNHDA and CDR2 SQIVND (reference sequence). The CDR3 reads CASSIQGPDTQYF. The CDR3 coding sequence is TGTGCCAGTAGTATCCAGGGTCCAGATACGCAGTATTTT.

This chain joins TRBV7-2 and TRBJ2-1; D is possibly TRBD1 or TRBD2 (7 bases each). V gave up 4 bases and J gave up 4 bases, with 17 bases separating them. CDR1 and CDR2 from the germline V gene are SGHTA and FQGNSA. The CDR3 sequence is 16 residues long. The CDR3 sequence is CASSSPGGGGYNEQFF. The CDR3 bases are TGTGCCAGCAGCTCCCCAGGGGGAGGGGGATACAATGAGCAGTTCTTC.

CDR3 sequence: CASRRSYSNQPQHF. CDR3 bases: TGTGCCAGCAGGCGCAGCTATAGCAATCAGCCCCAGCATTTT. V is TRBV28 and J is TRBJ1-5, with D uncertain. CDR3 length equals 14 residues. The ends were cut back, 6 bases at V and 0 bases at J, with 9 bases in the middle. Germline V gene lookup returns CDR1 MDHEN and CDR2 SYDVKM.

The rearrangement links TRBV24-1 to TRBJ1-5; 10 positions match TRBD1. V lost 3 bases and J lost 2; bases outside the gene matches: 6. This CDR3 has 17 amino acids. Germline-derived CDR1 and CDR2 are KGHDR and SFDVKD. CDR3 DNA: TGTGCCACCAGTGATCTAGACGGACAGGGGGGCAATCAGCCCCAGCATTTT. Encoded protein: CATSDLDGQGGNQPQHF.

This chain connects TRBV7-2 to TRBJ2-3, with 13 bases lining up with TRBD2. This CDR3 has 18 residues. Germline assignment: CDR1 SGHTA and CDR2 FQGNSA. V shed 2 bases and J 5 bases; nucleotides not matched to a gene: 10. Here the CDR3 reads CASSLLPLGLAGRDTQYF. The CDR3 DNA sequence: TGTGCCAGCAGCTTATTGCCCTTGGGACTAGCGGGAAGAGATACGCAGTATTTT.

To note about this clone: The junction does not match germline at one end; this may be a read error. The chain couples TRBV3-1 (or the pseudogene TRBV3-2) to TRBJ2-1; D is perhaps TRBD2 (5 bases). Germline assignment: CDR1 LGHDT and CDR2 YNNKEL (reference sequence). The CDR3 sequence is 12 residues long. The CDR3: CASSQADGEQFF. DNA of the CDR3: TGTGCCAGCAGTCAAGCGGACGGTGAGCAGTTCTTC.

V usage is TRBV2 and J usage is TRBJ2-3; no clear D gene. Germline CDR1 reads SNHLY; CDR2 reads FYNNEI. This CDR3 has 13 residues. V was trimmed by 7 bases and J by 1 base, leaving 9 bases between them. The CDR3 reads CASNAWGTDTQYF. The CDR3, as DNA: TGTGCCAGCAACGCCTGGGGCACAGATACGCAGTATTTT.

This clone has only one observation. The chain employs TRBV6-2 or TRBV6-3 and TRBJ1-1, with unresolved D. The V end was cut by 0 bases, the J end by 4 bases, with 15 bases between. Germline V gene data show CDR1 as MNHEY and CDR2 as SVGEGT. The CDR3 is 16 residues long. The CDR3 region has the DNA TGTGCCAGCAGTTACTCCCCGGGCCTCCGAGGCACTGAAGCTTTCTTT. It is translated as CASSYSPGLRGTEAFF.